This T cell receptor beta chain is drawn from a study of Tregs in tolerant kidney transplant recipients. As for this clone: The target antigen is unknown.

The repertoire was sequenced with immunoSEQ multiplex PCR; TCRdb's copy has only in-frame clones and lacks some. The sample includes some 100,000 clones, about 91% of them seen just once. Findings and caveats of the study: Validation in larger populations is needed because few patients were studied.

Unstimulated regulatory T cells (CD4+CD25+CD127-), CD4+CD25- non-regulatory cells, CD4 and CD8 cells were FACS-sorted from thawed PBMCs. The germline V gene has CDR1 SNHLY and CDR2 FYNNEI. The CDR3 has 14 residues. Trimming removed 2 bases at V and 2 bases at J, with 9 bases between. V is TRBV2 and J is TRBJ1-1; maybe TRBD1 (5 bases). The specimen was CD4+ T cells from blood. This TCR was recovered from a human donor in good health. The CDR3 DNA reads as TGTGCCAGCAGTGAACGGCAGGGTAACACTGAAGCTTTCTTT. Its protein is CASSERQGNTEAFF.